This T cell receptor (beta chain) came from a study of blood T cells in healthy people across ages. Germline V CDR1 and CDR2: DFQATT, SNEGSKA (reference sequence). There are 16 residues in the CDR3. J was trimmed by 1 base and V by 0 bases; bases with no gene match: 3. A second PCR, run for about 7 to 12 cycles, used a sample-barcoded 5' primer plus a J-beta primer mix. From the 5' RACE reads, TCRdb called clonotypes with MiXCR, one entry per CDR3 protein. The sample consists of around 2 million distinct CDR3 sequences, approximately 40% of them appearing once. The chain recombines TRBV20-1 with TRBJ2-5, with 12 bases fitting TRBD2. The receptor's source is a human donor in good health. Sequenced input: blood. Here the CDR3 reads CSARDTSGGTQETQYF. CDR3 nucleotides: TGCAGTGCTAGAGATACTAGCGGGGGGACCCAAGAGACCCAGTACTTC.